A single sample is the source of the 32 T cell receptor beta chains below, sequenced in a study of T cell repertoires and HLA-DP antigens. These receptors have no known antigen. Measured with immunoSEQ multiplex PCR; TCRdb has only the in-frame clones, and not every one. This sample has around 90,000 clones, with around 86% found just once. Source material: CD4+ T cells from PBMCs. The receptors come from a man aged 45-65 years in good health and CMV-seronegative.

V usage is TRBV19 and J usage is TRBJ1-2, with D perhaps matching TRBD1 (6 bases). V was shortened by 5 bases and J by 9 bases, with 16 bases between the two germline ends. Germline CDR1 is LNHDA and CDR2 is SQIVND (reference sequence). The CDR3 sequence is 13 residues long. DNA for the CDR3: TGTGCCAGTAGTCACAACAGGGACGCGAGCTACACCTTC. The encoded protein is CASSHNRDASYTF.

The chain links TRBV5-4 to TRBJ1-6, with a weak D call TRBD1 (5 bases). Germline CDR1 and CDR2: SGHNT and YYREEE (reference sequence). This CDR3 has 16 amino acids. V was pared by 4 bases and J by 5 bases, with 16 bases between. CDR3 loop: CASSPGPALNNSPLHF. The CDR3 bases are TGTGCCAGCAGCCCGGGGCCGGCCCTAAATAATTCACCCCTCCACTTT. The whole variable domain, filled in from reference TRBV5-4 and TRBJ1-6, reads ETGVTQSPTHLIKTRGQQVTLRCSSQSGHNTVSWYQQALGQGPQFIFQYYREEENGRGNFPPRFSGLQFPNYSSELNVNALELDDSALYLCASSPGPALNNSPLHFGNGTRLTVT.

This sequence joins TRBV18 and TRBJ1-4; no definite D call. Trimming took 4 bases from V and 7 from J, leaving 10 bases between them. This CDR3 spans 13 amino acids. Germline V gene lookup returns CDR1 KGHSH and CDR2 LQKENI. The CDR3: CASSLVVGEKLFF. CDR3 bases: TGTGCCAGCTCACTAGTGGTGGGTGAAAAACTGTTTTTT.

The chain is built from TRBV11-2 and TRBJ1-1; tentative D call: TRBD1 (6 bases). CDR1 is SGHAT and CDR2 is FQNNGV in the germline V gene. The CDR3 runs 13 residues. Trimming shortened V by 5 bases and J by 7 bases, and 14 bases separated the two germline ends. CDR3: CASSRWTDFEAFF. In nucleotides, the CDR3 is TGTGCCAGCAGCCGTTGGACAGACTTTGAAGCTTTCTTT.

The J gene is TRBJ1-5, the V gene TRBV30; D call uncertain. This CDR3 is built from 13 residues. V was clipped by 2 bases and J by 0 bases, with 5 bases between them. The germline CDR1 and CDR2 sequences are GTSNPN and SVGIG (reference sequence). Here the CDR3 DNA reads TGTGCCTGGAGTTTGGATAGCAATCAGCCCCAGCATTTT. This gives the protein CAWSLDSNQPQHF. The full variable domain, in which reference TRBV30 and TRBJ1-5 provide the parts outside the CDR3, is SQTIHQWPATLVQPVGSPLSLECTVEGTSNPNLYWYRQAAGRGLQLLFYSVGIGQISSEVPQNLSASRPQDRQFILSSKKLLLSDSGFYLCAWSLDSNQPQHFGDGTRLSIL.

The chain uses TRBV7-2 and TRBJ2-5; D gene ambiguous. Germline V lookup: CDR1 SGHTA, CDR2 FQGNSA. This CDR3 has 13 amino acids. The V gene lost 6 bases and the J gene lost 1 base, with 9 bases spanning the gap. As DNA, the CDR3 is TGTGCCAGCAGGCAGGTACGCCAAGAGACCCAGTACTTC. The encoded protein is CASRQVRQETQYF.

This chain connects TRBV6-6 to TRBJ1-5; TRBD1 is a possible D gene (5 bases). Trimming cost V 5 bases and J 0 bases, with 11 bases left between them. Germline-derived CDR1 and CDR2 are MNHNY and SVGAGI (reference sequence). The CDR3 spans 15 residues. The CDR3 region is CASSQPGISNQPQHF. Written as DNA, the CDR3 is TGTGCCAGCAGTCAACCAGGGATTAGCAATCAGCCCCAGCATTTT.

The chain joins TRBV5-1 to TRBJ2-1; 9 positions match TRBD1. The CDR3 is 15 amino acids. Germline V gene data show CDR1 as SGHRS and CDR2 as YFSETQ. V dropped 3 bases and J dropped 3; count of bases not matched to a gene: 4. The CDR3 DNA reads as TGCGCCAGCAGCTCCCCGGACAGGGGCTACAATGAGCAGTTCTTC. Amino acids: CASSSPDRGYNEQFF.

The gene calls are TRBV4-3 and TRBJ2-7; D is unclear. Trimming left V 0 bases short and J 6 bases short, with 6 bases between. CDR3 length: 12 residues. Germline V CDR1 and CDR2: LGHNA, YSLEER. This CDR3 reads CASSQEWGEQYF. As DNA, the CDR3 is TGCGCCAGCAGCCAAGAATGGGGCGAGCAGTACTTC.

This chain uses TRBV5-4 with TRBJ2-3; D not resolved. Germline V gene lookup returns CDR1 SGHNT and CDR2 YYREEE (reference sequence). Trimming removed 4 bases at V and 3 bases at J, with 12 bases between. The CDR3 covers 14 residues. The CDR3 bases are TGTGCCAGCAGCGGAGCAGTCAAAACAGATACGCAGTATTTT. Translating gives CASSGAVKTDTQYF.

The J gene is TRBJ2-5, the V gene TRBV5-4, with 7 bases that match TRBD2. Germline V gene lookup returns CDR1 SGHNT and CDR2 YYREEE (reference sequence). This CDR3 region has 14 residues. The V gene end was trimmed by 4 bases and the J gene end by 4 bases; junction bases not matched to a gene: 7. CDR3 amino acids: CASSPLGGGETQYF. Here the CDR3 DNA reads TGTGCCAGCAGCCCGTTGGGGGGGGGAGAGACCCAGTACTTC.

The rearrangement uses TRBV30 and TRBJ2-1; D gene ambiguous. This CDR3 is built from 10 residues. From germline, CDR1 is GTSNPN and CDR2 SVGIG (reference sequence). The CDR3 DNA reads TGTGCTCTAAAGTACGATGAGCAGTTCTTC. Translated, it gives CALKYDEQFF. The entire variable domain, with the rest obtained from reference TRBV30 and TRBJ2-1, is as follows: SQTIHQWPATLVQPVGSPLSLECTVEGTSNPNLYWYRQAAGRGLQLLFYSVGIGQISSEVPQNLSASRPQDRQFILSSKKLLLSDSGFYLCALKYDEQFFGPGTRLTVL.

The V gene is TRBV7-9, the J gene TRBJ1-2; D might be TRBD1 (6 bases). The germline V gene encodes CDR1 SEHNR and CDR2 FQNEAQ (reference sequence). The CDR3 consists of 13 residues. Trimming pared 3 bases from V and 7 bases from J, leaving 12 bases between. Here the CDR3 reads CASSFTGATGYTF. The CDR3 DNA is TGTGCCAGCAGCTTCACGGGGGCGACTGGCTACACCTTC.

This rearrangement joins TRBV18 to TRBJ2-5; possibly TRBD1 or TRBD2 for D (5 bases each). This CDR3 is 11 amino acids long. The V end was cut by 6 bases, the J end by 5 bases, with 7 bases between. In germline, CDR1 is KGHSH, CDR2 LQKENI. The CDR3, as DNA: TGTGCCAGCTCCGGGACGGAGACCCAGTACTTC. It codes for CASSGTETQYF.

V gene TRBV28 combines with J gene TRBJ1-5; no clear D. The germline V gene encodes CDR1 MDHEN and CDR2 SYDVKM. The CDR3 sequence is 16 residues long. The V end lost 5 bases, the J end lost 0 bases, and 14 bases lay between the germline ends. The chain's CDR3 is CASSHETGISNQPQHF. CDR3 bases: TGTGCCAGCAGTCACGAGACGGGAATTAGCAATCAGCCCCAGCATTTT.

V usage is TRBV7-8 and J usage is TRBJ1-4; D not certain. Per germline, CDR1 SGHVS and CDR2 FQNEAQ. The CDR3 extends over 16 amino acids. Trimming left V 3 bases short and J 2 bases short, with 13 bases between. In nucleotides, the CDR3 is TGTGCCAGCAGCTTGGGTGAAGGGCCCACTAATGAAAAACTGTTTTTT. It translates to CASSLGEGPTNEKLFF.

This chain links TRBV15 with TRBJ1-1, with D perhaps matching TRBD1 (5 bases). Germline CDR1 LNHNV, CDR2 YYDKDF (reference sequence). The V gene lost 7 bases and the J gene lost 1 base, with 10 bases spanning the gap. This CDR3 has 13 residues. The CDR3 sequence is CATTEGTNTEAFF. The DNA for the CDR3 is TGTGCCACCACTGAGGGGACGAACACTGAAGCTTTCTTT.

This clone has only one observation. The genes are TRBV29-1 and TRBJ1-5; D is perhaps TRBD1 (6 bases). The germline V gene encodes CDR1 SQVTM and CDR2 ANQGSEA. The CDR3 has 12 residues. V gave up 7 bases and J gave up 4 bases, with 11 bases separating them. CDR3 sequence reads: CSAGQNNQPQHF. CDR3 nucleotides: TGCAGCGCCGGACAGAATAATCAGCCCCAGCATTTT.

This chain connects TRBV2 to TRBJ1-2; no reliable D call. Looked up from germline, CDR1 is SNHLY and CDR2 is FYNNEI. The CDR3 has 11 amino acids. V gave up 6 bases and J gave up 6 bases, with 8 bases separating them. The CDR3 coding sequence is TGTGCCAGCAGACTATTCGATGGCTACACCTTC. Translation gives CASRLFDGYTF.

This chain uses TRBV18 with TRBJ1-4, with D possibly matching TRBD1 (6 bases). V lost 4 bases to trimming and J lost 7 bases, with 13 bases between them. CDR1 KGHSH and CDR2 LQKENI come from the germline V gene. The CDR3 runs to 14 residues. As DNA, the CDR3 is TGTGCCAGCTCACTCATACAGGGTACTGAAAAACTGTTTTTT. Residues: CASSLIQGTEKLFF.

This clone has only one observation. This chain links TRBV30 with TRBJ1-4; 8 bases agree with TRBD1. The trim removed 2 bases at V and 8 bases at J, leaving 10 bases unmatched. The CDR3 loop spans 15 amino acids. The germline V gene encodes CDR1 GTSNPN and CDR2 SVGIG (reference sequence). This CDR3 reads CAWSPGQGVGEKLFF. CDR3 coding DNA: TGTGCCTGGAGTCCTGGACAGGGTGTTGGGGAAAAACTGTTTTTT.

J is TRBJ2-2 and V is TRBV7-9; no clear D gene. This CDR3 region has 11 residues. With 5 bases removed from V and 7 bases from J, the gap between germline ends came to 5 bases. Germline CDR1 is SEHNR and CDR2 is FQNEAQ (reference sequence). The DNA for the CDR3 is TGTGCCAGCAGCCTTTTCGGGGAGCTGTTTTTT. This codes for CASSLFGELFF.

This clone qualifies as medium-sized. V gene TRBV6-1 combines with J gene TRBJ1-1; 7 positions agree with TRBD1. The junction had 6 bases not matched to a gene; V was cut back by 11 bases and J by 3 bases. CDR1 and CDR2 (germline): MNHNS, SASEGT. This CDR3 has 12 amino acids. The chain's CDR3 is CAGNRGDTEAFF. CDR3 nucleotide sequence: TGTGCCGGCAACAGGGGTGACACTGAAGCTTTCTTT.

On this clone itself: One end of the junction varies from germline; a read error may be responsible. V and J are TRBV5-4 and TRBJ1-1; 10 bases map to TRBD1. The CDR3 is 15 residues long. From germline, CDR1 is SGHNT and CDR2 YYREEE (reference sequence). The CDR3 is CASSQGQGLNTEAFF. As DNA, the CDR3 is TGCGCCAGCAGCCAGGGACAGGGGTTGAACACTGAAGCTTTCTTT. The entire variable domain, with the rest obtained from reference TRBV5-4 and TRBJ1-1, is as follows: ETGVTQSPTHLIKTRGQQVTLRCSSQSGHNTVSWYQQALGQGPQFIFQYYREEENGRGNFPPRFSGLQFPNYSSELNVNALELDDSALYLCASSQGQGLNTEAFFGQGTRLTVV.

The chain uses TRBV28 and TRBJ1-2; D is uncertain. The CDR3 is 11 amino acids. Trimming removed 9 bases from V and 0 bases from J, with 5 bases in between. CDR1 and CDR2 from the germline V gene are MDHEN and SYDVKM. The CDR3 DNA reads TGTGCCAGTTTCGCTAACTATGGCTACACCTTC. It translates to CASFANYGYTF.

The CDR3 coding sequence is TGTGCCAGCAGCGATGGGCAGCTGCCTAACTATGGCTACACCTTC. This sequence encodes CASSDGQLPNYGYTF. The V gene is TRBV25-1, the J gene TRBJ1-2; no reliable D call. The CDR3 extends over 15 amino acids. Per the germline V gene, CDR1 is MGHDK and CDR2 is SYGVNS. Trimming removed 6 bases from V and 0 bases from J, with 14 bases in between.

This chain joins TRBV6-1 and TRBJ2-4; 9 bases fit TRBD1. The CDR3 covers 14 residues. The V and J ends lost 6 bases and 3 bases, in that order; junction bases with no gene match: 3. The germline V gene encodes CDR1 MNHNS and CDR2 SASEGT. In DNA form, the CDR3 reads TGTGCCAGCAGATCGGGACAGGGCAAAAACATTCAGTACTTC. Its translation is CASRSGQGKNIQYF.

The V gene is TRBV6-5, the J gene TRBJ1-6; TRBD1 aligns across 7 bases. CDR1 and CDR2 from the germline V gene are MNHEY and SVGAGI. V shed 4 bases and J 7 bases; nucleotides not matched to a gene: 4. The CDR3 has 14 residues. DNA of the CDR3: TGTGCCAGCAGTTTCGGACAGGAAAATTCACCCCTCCACTTT. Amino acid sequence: CASSFGQENSPLHF.

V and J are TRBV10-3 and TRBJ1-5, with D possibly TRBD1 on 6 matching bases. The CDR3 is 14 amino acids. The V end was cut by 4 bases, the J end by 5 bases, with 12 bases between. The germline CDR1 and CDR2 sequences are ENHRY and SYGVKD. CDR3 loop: CAISVDSSDQPQHF. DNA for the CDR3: TGTGCCATCAGTGTGGACAGTTCGGATCAGCCCCAGCATTTT.

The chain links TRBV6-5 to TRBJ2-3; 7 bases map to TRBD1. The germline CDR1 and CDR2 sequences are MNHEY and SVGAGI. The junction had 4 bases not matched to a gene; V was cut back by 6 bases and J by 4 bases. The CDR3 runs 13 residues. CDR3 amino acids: CASRRQGSDTQYF. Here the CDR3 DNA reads TGTGCCAGCAGGAGACAGGGTTCAGATACGCAGTATTTT.

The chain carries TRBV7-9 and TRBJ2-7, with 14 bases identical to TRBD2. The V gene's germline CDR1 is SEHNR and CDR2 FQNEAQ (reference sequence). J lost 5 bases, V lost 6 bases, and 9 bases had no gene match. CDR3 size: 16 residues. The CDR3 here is CASRGGTSGSLDEQYF. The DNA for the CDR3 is TGTGCCAGCAGGGGCGGGACTAGCGGGAGTTTAGACGAGCAGTACTTC.

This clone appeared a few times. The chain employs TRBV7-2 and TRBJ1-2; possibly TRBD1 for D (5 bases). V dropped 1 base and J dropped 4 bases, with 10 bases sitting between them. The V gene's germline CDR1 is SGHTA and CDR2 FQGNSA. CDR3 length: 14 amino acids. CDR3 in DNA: TGTGCCAGCAGCTTAGTGTCTGGGGCCTATGGCTACACCTTC. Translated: CASSLVSGAYGYTF.